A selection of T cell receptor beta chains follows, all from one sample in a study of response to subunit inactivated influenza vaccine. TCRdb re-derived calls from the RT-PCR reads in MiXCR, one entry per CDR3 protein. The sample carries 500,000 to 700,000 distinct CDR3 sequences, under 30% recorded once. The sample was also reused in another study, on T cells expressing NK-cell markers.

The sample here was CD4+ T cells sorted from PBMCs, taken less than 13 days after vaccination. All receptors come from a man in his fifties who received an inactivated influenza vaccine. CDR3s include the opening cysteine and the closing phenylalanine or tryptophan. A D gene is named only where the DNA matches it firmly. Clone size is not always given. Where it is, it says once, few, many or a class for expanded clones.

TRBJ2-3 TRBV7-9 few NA TGTGCCAGCAGCCTCCCAGGGATAAGCACAGATACGCAGTATTTT CASSLPGISTDTQYF
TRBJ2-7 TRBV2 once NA TGTGCCAGCAGTGAAGTTTCTGTGACATTCCCCTACGAGCAGTACTTC CASSEVSVTFPYEQYF
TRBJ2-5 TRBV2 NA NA TGTGCCAGCAGTGGGGCTAGGATTGAGACCCAGTACTTC CASSGARIETQYF
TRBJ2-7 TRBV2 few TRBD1 TGTGCCAGCGGACAGGTACCCTACGAGCAGTACTTC CASGQVPYEQYF
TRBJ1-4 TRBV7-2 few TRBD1 TGTGCCAGCAGCAGCAGGACAGGGAATAATGAAAAACTGTTTTTT CASSSRTGNNEKLFF
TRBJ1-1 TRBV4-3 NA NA TGCGCCAGCAGCCAAGATGGCGGGATTTCCCGAAAAGCTTTCTTT CASSQDGGISRKAFF
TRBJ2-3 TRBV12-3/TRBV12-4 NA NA TGTGCCACGGCGGCAGGGGATTCAGATACGCAGTATTTT CATAAGDSDTQYF
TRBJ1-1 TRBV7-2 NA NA TGTGCCAGCAGCTTAGCGGGCGGGCAGGGAGGAGATAGTGGAGCTTTCTTT CASSLAGGQGGDSGAFF
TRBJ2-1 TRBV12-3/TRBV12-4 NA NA TGTGCCAGCAGTTTCGAGGCAGGGGGAGGCAATGAGCAGTTCTTC CASSFEAGGGNEQFF
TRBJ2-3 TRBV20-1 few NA TGCAGCTGGTCGTCCAGGGAAAGGTCGGATACGCAGTATTTT CSWSSRERSDTQYF
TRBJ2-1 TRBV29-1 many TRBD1 TGCAGCGTGGGGGCCCGGGACAGGGATCGGCAGTTCTTC CSVGARDRDRQFF
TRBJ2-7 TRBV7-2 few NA TGTGCCAGCAGCTTAGAGGCTGGGGGCGAGCAGTACTTC CASSLEAGGEQYF
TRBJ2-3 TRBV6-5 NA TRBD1 TGTGCCAGCAGTTATAGGGACAGGGACCAAGATACGCAGTATTTT CASSYRDRDQDTQYF
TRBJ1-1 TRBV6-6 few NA TGTGCCAGCAGGCTAAAGAACACTGAAGCTTTCTTT CASRLKNTEAFF
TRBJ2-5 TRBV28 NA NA TGTGCCAGCAGTTCGGCAGGTTGGGAGACCCAGTACTTC CASSSAGWETQYF
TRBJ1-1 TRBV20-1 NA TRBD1 TGCAGTGCGGACCTGGGACAGGGAATATCAGCTTTCTTT CSADLGQGISAFF
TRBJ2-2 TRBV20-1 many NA TGCAGTGCGGGACCCCCGGACACCGGGGAGCTGTTTTTT CSAGPPDTGELFF
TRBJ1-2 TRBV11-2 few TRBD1 TGTGCCAGCAGCCGCTCCCGGGACAGAGATTATGGCTACACCTTC CASSRSRDRDYGYTF
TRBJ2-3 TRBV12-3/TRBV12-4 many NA TGTGCCAGCAGGCCGGGGCCGACAGATACGCAGTATTTT CASRPGPTDTQYF
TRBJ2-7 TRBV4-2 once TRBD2 TGTGCCAGCAGCCAAGAGCTAGCGGGGACTTTAGAGCAGTACTTC CASSQELAGTLEQYF
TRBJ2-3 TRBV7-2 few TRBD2 TGTGCCAGCAGCTTAGTAGGACTAGCTCCAGATACGCAGTATTTT CASSLVGLAPDTQYF
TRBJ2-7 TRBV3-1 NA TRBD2 TGTGCCAGCAGCCAAGAACTAGCGGGAGTATATGAGCAGTACTTC CASSQELAGVYEQYF
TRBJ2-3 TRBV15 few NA TGTGCCACCAGCAGAGATAGGGGGTCGGTAGGGTCAGATACGCAGTATTTT CATSRDRGSVGSDTQYF
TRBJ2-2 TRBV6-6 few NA TGTGCCAGCAGCCAGGGTCTAACCGGGGAGCTGTTTTTT CASSQGLTGELFF
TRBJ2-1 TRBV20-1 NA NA TGCAGTGCTATCAATATTCGGCAGATGGAGCAGTTCTTC CSAINIRQMEQFF
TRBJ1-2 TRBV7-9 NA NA TGTGCCAGCACCTTTGGGGGGGCTGGCTACACCTTC CASTFGGAGYTF
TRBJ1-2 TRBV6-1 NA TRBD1 TGTGCCAGCAGTGAACGAGGGGACAGGGCAGGTGGCTACACCTTC CASSERGDRAGGYTF
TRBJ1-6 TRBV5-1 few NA TGCGCCAGCAGCACAGGACAGAGTTCACCCCTCCACTTT CASSTGQSSPLHF
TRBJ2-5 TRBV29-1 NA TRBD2 TGCAGCGTAGGACTAGCGGGGCTCGGAGAGACCCAGTACTTC CSVGLAGLGETQYF
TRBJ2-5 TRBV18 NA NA TGTGCCAGCTCACCACCTGGGGGTTCGAAGACCCAGTACTTC CASSPPGGSKTQYF
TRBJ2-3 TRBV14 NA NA TGTGCCAGCTCTCGAGGGCTGTGGGAGATAAGCACAGATACGCAGTATTTT CASSRGLWEISTDTQYF
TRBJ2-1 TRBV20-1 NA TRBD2 TGCAGTGCTAGAGATCTAGCGGGGTACTACAATGAGCAGTTCTTC CSARDLAGYYNEQFF
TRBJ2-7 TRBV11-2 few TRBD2 TGTGCCAGCAGCTTAAGGCCCTCCTACGCGGGGGGGATCTCCTACGAGCAGTACTTC CASSLRPSYAGGISYEQYF
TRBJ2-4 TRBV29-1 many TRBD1 TGCAGCGTCGCCGAGGACAGGGGCTACGCCAAAAACATTCAGTACTTC CSVAEDRGYAKNIQYF
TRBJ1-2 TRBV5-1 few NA TGCGCCAGCAGCTTGGGGGAAGGGGGATCGTATGGCTACACCTTC CASSLGEGGSYGYTF
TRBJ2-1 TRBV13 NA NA TGTGCCAGCAGCGTACCTCAGGGAAAGGTGGGTGCCAATGAGCAGTTCTTC CASSVPQGKVGANEQFF
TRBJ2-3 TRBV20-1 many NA TGCAGTGCCATATACCAACCGAAATTTAGGTCGAATACGCAGTATTTT CSAIYQPKFRSNTQYF
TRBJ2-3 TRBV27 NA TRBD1 TGTGCCAGCAGTGCTGGACAGGGCGGCACAGATACGCAGTATTTT CASSAGQGGTDTQYF
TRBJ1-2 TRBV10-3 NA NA TGTGCCATCAGATACGGTGGAGGAGACTATGGCTACACCTTC CAIRYGGGDYGYTF
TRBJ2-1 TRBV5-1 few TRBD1 TGCGCCAGCAGCCACCAGGGGGCATCCTACAATGAGCAGTTCTTC CASSHQGASYNEQFF
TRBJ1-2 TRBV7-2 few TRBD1 TGTGCCAGCAGCTTAGCGGGACAGAGCTATGGCTACACCTTC CASSLAGQSYGYTF
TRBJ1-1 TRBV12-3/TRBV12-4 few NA TGTGCCAGCAGTCCCGGGACCTCGGCAGCTTTCTTT CASSPGTSAAFF
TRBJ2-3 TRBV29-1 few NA TGCAGCGTTGAACCCGGCGGGGCAGATACGCAGTATTTT CSVEPGGADTQYF
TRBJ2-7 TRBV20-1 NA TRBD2 TGCAGTGCACGACTAGCGGTCGATTACGAGCAGTACTTC CSARLAVDYEQYF
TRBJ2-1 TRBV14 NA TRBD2 TGTGCCAGCAGCCGAGGACTAGCGGGCCTTTACAATGAGCAGTTCTTC CASSRGLAGLYNEQFF
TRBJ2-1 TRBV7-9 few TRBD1 TGTGCCAGCAGCTCTCCCGCGGGACAGGGAACCGTTGAGCAGTTCTTC CASSSPAGQGTVEQFF
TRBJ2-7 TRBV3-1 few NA TGTGCCAGCAGCCAACACAGGACAAGCTACGAGCAGTACTTC CASSQHRTSYEQYF
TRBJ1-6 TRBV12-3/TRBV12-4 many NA TGTGCCAGCGGTAATAGGGATTCACCCCTCCACTTT CASGNRDSPLHF
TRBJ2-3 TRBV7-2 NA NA TGTGCCAGCAGCCGGTGGGAGAAAGATACGCAGTATTTT CASSRWEKDTQYF
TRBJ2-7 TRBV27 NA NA TGTGCCAGCAGTTTAACATCTACCCGGGCCCTACGAAGCTCCTACGAGCAGTACTTC CASSLTSTRALRSSYEQYF
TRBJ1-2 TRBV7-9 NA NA TGTGCCAGCAGCTTAGGGACAGATGGTGGCTACACCTTC CASSLGTDGGYTF
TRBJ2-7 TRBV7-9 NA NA TGTGCCAGCAGCCCCGGACAGGGACTAAACGAGCAGTACTTC CASSPGQGLNEQYF
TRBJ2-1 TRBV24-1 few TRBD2 TGTGCCACTGGGGGGACTAGTCGTTTCAATGAGCAGTTCTTC CATGGTSRFNEQFF
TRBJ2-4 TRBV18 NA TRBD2 TGTGCCAGCTCACTTAGTCCTAGCGGGAGGTCAGACATTCAGTACTTC CASSLSPSGRSDIQYF
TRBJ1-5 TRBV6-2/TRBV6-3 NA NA TGTGCCAGCAGGCAAAGTGGCAATCAGCCCCAGCATTTT CASRQSGNQPQHF
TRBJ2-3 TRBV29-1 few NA TGCAGCGGCGGACAGGGTGGCGGGAGAAGCACAGATACGCAGTATTTT CSGGQGGGRSTDTQYF
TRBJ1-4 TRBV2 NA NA TGTGCCAGCAGACGGGAGGATGTAGGTGAAAAACTGTTTTTT CASRREDVGEKLFF
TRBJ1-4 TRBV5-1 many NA TGCGCCAGCGGACGGGACGCAGAGGAAAAACTGTTTTTT CASGRDAEEKLFF
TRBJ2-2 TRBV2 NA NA TGTGCCAGCAGCAGGGACACCCTAACCGGGGAGCTGTTTTTT CASSRDTLTGELFF